The text below deals with one TCR beta chain. These data come from a study of blood T cell repertoires in COVID-19. Turning to the study itself: Sites in the United States, Italy and Spain provided acute and convalescent COVID-19 samples. T cells, B-cell-depleted T cells, or PBMCs supplied cDNA or gDNA.

The assay was immunoSEQ multiplex PCR, and TCRdb's table has in-frame clones only and misses some. Among 70,000 to 90,000 clones listed, roughly 91% were seen once. With 8 bases clipped from V and 0 bases from J, the junction kept 10 bases outside the gene matches. Germline V CDR1 and CDR2: SGHDN, FVKESK. This CDR3 comprises 16 residues. The chain carries TRBV14 and TRBJ2-1, with TRBD2 matching 7 bases. The sample comprised PBMCs or T cells enriched from blood (not recorded which). The receptor was derived from a woman between 45 and 60 years old with acute COVID-19. CDR3 coding DNA: TGTGCCAGCGGGTTGGGCGGGAGTAGCTCCTACAATGAGCAGTTCTTC. Its translation is CASGLGGSSSYNEQFF.